This T cell receptor beta chain originates from a study of blood T cell repertoires in COVID-19. Between the trimmed V and J ends, which lost 0 bases and 1 base, there was a span of 10 bases. Looked up from germline, CDR1 is SQVTM and CDR2 is ANQGSEA. The CDR3 has 15 residues. Clones were read by immunoSEQ multiplex PCR, and TCRdb kept only the in-frame ones, dropping some. The table lists fewer than 300,000 clones, over 75% of them singletons. The receptor was derived from a woman in her thirties with acute or convalescent COVID-19. This sequence joins TRBV29-1 and TRBJ2-1; weak D call: TRBD2 (6 bases). Material for sequencing was peripheral blood. CDR3 DNA: TGCAGCGTTGAAGATCGGAGGGGTTCCTACAATGAGCAGTTCTTC. Its protein is CSVEDRRGSYNEQFF.